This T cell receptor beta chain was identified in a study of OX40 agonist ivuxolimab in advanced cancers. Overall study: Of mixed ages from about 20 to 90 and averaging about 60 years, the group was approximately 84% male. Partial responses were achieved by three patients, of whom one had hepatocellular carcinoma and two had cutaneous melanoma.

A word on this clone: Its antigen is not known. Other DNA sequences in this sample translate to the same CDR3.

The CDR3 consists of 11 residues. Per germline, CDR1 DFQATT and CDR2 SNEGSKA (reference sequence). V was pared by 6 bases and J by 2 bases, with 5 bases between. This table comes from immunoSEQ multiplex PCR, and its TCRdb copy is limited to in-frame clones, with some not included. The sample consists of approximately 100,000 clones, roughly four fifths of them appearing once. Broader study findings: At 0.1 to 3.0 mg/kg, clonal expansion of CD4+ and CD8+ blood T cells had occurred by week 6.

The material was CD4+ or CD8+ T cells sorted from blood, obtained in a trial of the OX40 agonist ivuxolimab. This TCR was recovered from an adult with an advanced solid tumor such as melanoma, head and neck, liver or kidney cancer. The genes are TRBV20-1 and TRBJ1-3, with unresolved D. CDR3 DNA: TGCAGTGCAAAGACTGGAAACACCATATATTTT. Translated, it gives CSAKTGNTIYF.